A single sample is the source of the 13 T cell receptor beta chains below, sequenced in a study of cytomegalovirus exposure and HLA in healthy donors. Profiled with immunoSEQ multiplex PCR; TCRdb holds only in-frame clones, not every one. The sample holds 150,000 to 200,000 clones; about 80% are singletons and the top ten take roughly 7%. Sequenced: PBMCs. Receptors were obtained from a young man in good health and CMV-seropositive.

V gene TRBV6-6 combines with J gene TRBJ1-1, with 8 positions matching TRBD1. This CDR3 contains 16 residues. Germline V gives CDR1 MNHNY, CDR2 SVGAGI (reference sequence). V lost 0 bases to trimming and J lost 1 base; unmatched junction nucleotides: 4. This CDR3 reads CASSYSKQGANTEAFF. The CDR3 nucleotides read TGTGCCAGCAGTTACTCCAAGCAGGGGGCGAACACTGAAGCTTTCTTT.

The CDR3 is CASSPGQPYGYTF. CDR3 nucleotides: TGTGCCAGCAGTCCGGGACAGCCCTATGGCTACACCTTC. J is TRBJ1-2 and V is TRBV28; the match to TRBD1 covers 7 bases. CDR3 length equals 13 residues. After removal of 5 bases from V and 4 bases from J, the junction contained 4 bases not matched to a gene. Germline assignment: CDR1 MDHEN and CDR2 SYDVKM.

The rearrangement links TRBV6-5 to TRBJ2-1; D is perhaps TRBD1 (7 bases). The V end was cut by 5 bases, the J end by 6 bases, with 17 bases between. Germline V gene sequence: CDR1 MNHEY, CDR2 SVGAGI. This CDR3 has 15 amino acids. The CDR3 is CASSRQGGAVNEQFF. CDR3 nucleotide sequence: TGTGCCAGCAGTCGGCAGGGGGGAGCTGTCAATGAGCAGTTCTTC.

Notes on this clone: The identical CDR3 is also encoded by other nucleotide sequences in the sample. The chain has TRBV19 and TRBJ1-2, with D unclear. Trimming pared 1 base from V and 6 bases from J, leaving 3 bases between. The CDR3 length is 11 residues. In germline, CDR1 is LNHDA, CDR2 SQIVND (reference sequence). The CDR3 protein is CASSIGDGYTF. The CDR3 DNA follows: TGTGCCAGTAGTATAGGAGATGGCTACACCTTC. Full variable domain (remainder filled in from reference TRBV19 and TRBJ1-2): DGGITQSPKYLFRKEGQNVTLSCEQNLNHDAMYWYRQDPGQGLRLIYYSQIVNDFQKGDIAEGYSVSREKKESFPLTVTSAQKNPTAFYLCASSIGDGYTFGSGTRLTVV.

The chain is built from TRBV7-8 and TRBJ2-1; 8 bases align to TRBD1. Germline V gene lookup returns CDR1 SGHVS and CDR2 FQNEAQ. J was trimmed by 5 bases and V by 1 base; bases with no gene match: 4. The CDR3 sequence is 15 residues long. This CDR3 is CASSLDGQGHNEQFF. CDR3 coding DNA: TGTGCCAGCAGCTTAGACGGACAGGGCCACAATGAGCAGTTCTTC.

The chain couples TRBV27 to TRBJ2-1; TRBD1 matches at 8 bases. The CDR3 totals 14 residues. The germline CDR1 and CDR2 sequences are MNHEY and SMNVEV (reference sequence). Trimming at V came to 6 bases and at J to 7 bases, leaving 8 bases not matched to a gene. This chain's CDR3 is CASRGQGEWNEQFF. CDR3 nucleotide sequence: TGTGCCAGCAGAGGACAGGGTGAGTGGAATGAGCAGTTCTTC.

The chain recombines TRBV6-6 with TRBJ2-7, with TRBD2 identical over 7 bases. Germline V gives CDR1 MNHNY, CDR2 SVGAGI (reference sequence). The CDR3 is 13 residues long. The V segment lost 10 bases and the J segment 2 bases; nucleotides outside the gene matches: 8. CDR3 DNA sequence: TGTGCCACTATGGGGGGGAGAGCCTACGAGCAGTACTTC. It yields the protein CATMGGRAYEQYF.

This chain connects TRBV27 to TRBJ1-2; 8 nucleotides match TRBD1. In germline, CDR1 is MNHEY, CDR2 SMNVEV (reference sequence). V was clipped by 4 bases and J by 4 bases; unmatched bases: 8. The CDR3 spans 15 residues. DNA for the CDR3: TGTGCCAGCAGTTCCCGACTAACAGGGGGCTATGGCTACACCTTC. The encoded protein is CASSSRLTGGYGYTF.

CDR3 sequence (DNA): TGTGCCAGCAGTGAAGTTCAGGGTTCGAGTGGCAATCAGCCCCAGCATTTT. Protein: CASSEVQGSSGNQPQHF. The V gene is TRBV6-1, the J gene TRBJ1-5; a possible D gene is TRBD1 (5 bases). The CDR3 consists of 17 residues. Germline CDR1 MNHNS, CDR2 SASEGT. V was shortened by 1 base and J by 2 bases, with 15 bases between the two germline ends.

This clone came up a few times. This chain uses TRBV9 with TRBJ2-5, with TRBD2 identical over 7 bases. Unmatched junction bases numbered 7, after V lost 3 bases and J lost 2 bases. The germline V gene has CDR1 SGDLS and CDR2 YYNGEE. CDR3 length: 15 residues. This chain's CDR3 is CASSDGLVTQETQYF. CDR3 in DNA: TGTGCCAGCAGCGACGGACTAGTTACACAAGAGACCCAGTACTTC.

The genes are TRBV29-1 and TRBJ2-7, with D perhaps matching TRBD1 (8 bases). The CDR3 consists of 13 residues. Germline V lookup: CDR1 SQVTM, CDR2 ANQGSEA. Trimming took 5 bases from V and 3 from J, leaving 14 bases between them. CDR3 nucleotides: TGCAGCGTTCAACAGGGGGGGGGCTACGAGCAGTACTTC. It translates to CSVQQGGGYEQYF.

The chain carries TRBV29-1 and TRBJ2-7, with 7 bases lining up with TRBD1. The CDR3 runs to 13 residues. The trim removed 1 base at V and 5 bases at J, leaving 5 bases unmatched. Germline values: CDR1 SQVTM, CDR2 ANQGSEA. CDR3 region: CSVEGGRGNEQYF. The CDR3 nucleotides are TGCAGCGTTGAAGGAGGCAGGGGGAACGAGCAGTACTTC.

The V call is TRBV30, the J call TRBJ2-7; 7 bases line up with TRBD1. Looked up from germline, CDR1 is GTSNPN and CDR2 is SVGIG (reference sequence). V gave up 1 base and J gave up 2 bases; unmatched junction bases: 11. This CDR3 comprises 16 residues. CDR3 amino acids: CAWSGRTGAHPYEQYF. The CDR3 DNA is TGTGCCTGGAGTGGACGAACAGGGGCACATCCCTACGAGCAGTACTTC.